Each of the 12 T cell receptor beta chains below was sequenced from the same sample in a study of blood T cell repertoires in COVID-19. TCRdb's copy holds only in-frame clones and misses some; the assay was immunoSEQ multiplex PCR. The sample contains 300,000 to 350,000 clones, about 93% of which appear only once. Sequenced: peripheral blood. Every receptor here comes from a woman between 18 and 29 years old who had recovered from COVID-19.

V gene TRBV19 combines with J gene TRBJ1-4, with 7 nucleotides matching TRBD1. The CDR3 covers 15 residues. CDR1 and CDR2 (germline): LNHDA, SQIVND (reference sequence). The ends lost 4 bases at V and 8 bases at J; junction bases unmatched: 10. The CDR3 DNA follows: TGTGCCAGTAGTAATCAACAGGGGCTAGGGGAAAAACTGTTTTTT. It codes for CASSNQQGLGEKLFF.

The V and J genes are TRBV18 and TRBJ2-7, with 10 bases that match TRBD1. The V gene end was trimmed by 5 bases and the J gene end by 2 bases; junction bases not matched to a gene: 0. From germline, CDR1 is KGHSH and CDR2 LQKENI. CDR3 length equals 13 residues. The CDR3 DNA sequence: TGTGCCAGCTCAGGGACAGGGGCCTACGAGCAGTACGTC. Protein sequence: CASSGTGAYEQYV.

The V and J genes are TRBV30 and TRBJ1-2; TRBD1 agrees at 12 bases. The trim removed 0 bases at V and 4 bases at J, leaving 9 bases unmatched. The CDR3 length is 17 residues. Germline CDR1 and CDR2: GTSNPN and SVGIG (reference sequence). The CDR3 protein is CAWSVLGTGGYVYGYTF. The CDR3 DNA reads TGTGCCTGGAGTGTACTGGGGACAGGGGGCTATGTCTATGGCTACACCTTC.

This chain connects TRBV4-3 to TRBJ1-2, with 7 bases aligning to TRBD1. After removal of 2 bases from V and 4 bases from J, the junction contained 7 bases not matched to a gene. This CDR3 contains 15 residues. CDR1 LGHNA and CDR2 YSLEER come from the germline V gene. CDR3 in amino acids: CASSQRQGELYGYTF. As DNA, the CDR3 is TGCGCCAGCAGCCAACGACAGGGAGAACTCTATGGCTACACCTTC.

This clone turned up a few times. CDR3 residues: CASSRDRAWNTEAFF. CDR3 DNA: TGTGCCAGCAGCCGGGACAGGGCTTGGAACACTGAAGCTTTCTTT. The chain employs TRBV14 and TRBJ1-1; 9 bases match TRBD1. Germline lookup yields CDR1 SGHDN and CDR2 FVKESK. Trimming cost V 4 bases and J 1 base; bases outside gene matches: 4. The CDR3 runs 15 residues.

The V call is TRBV7-9, the J call TRBJ2-3, with 9 bases lining up with TRBD1. V shed 5 bases, J shed 2 bases, and the junction held 11 bases outside the gene matches. The V gene's germline CDR1 is SEHNR and CDR2 FQNEAQ (reference sequence). The CDR3 is 17 residues long. The CDR3 DNA is TGTGCCAGCAGCACTACGCCCGGGACAGGGTACACAGATACGCAGTATTTT. Protein product: CASSTTPGTGYTDTQYF.

This sequence joins TRBV7-2 and TRBJ1-1; D may be TRBD1 (5 bases). Trimming pared 1 base from V and 4 bases from J, leaving 16 bases between. Germline V lookup: CDR1 SGHTA, CDR2 FQGNSA. The CDR3 contains 16 residues. CDR3 bases: TGTGCCAGCAGCTTAGTCTGGCGGGCGGGGGGCACTGAAGCTTTCTTT. Encoded protein: CASSLVWRAGGTEAFF.

J is TRBJ2-1 and V is TRBV10-2; no firm D call. This CDR3 has 14 amino acids. Germline V gene data show CDR1 as WSHSY and CDR2 as SAAADI. Trimming pared 4 bases from V and 0 bases from J, leaving 7 bases between. The CDR3: CASSAESSYNEQFF. The CDR3 DNA follows: TGCGCCAGCAGTGCGGAGAGCTCCTACAATGAGCAGTTCTTC.

The chain couples TRBV11-2 to TRBJ1-5; 9 bases map to TRBD1. The CDR3 loop spans 14 amino acids. The ends lost 5 bases at V and 3 bases at J; junction bases unmatched: 2. Germline-derived CDR1 and CDR2 are SGHAT and FQNNGV. Here the CDR3 reads CASSRTGVNQPQHF. The CDR3 nucleotides are TGTGCCAGCAGCCGGACAGGGGTCAATCAGCCCCAGCATTTT.

The chain combines TRBV20-1 with TRBJ2-1, with D possibly TRBD2 on 6 matching bases. With 3 bases removed from V and 2 bases from J, the gap between germline ends came to 11 bases. Germline lookup yields CDR1 DFQATT and CDR2 SNEGSKA (reference sequence). The CDR3 has 14 amino acids. The CDR3: CSASYSGPYNEQFF. DNA of the CDR3: TGCAGTGCTAGTTATAGCGGTCCCTACAATGAGCAGTTCTTC.

This clone was observed a few times. The chain uses TRBV30 and TRBJ2-1, with 8 nucleotides matching TRBD1. V trimming: 0 bases; J trimming: 6 bases; junction bases outside the gene matches: 4. The CDR3 runs to 14 residues. The germline V gene has CDR1 GTSNPN and CDR2 SVGIG (reference sequence). Here the CDR3 DNA reads TGTGCCTGGAGTGTAGGGCAGGGGGCCAATGAGCAGTTCTTC. It codes for CAWSVGQGANEQFF.

The V gene is TRBV11-2, the J gene TRBJ2-7; TRBD2 agrees at 11 bases. The germline V gene has CDR1 SGHAT and CDR2 FQNNGV. V lost 0 bases and J lost 4; bases outside the gene matches: 5. This CDR3 has 16 amino acids. For the CDR3, the DNA is TGTGCCAGCAGCTTAGATCTTCCTAGCGGGGGGTACGAGCAGTACGTC. Translation: CASSLDLPSGGYEQYV.